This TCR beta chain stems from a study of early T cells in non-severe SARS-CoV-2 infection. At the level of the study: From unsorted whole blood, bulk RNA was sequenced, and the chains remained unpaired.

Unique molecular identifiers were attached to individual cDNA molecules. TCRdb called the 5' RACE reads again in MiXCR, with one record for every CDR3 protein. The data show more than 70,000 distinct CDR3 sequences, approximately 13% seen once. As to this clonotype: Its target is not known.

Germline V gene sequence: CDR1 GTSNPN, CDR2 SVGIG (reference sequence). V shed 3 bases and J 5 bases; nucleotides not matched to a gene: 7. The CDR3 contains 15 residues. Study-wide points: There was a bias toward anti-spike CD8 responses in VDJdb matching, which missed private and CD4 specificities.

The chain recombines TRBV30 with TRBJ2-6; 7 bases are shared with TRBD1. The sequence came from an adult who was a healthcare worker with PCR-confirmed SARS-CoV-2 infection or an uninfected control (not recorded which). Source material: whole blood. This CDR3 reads CAWRVPGGWANVLTF. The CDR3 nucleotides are TGTGCCTGGAGGGTCCCAGGGGGTTGGGCCAACGTCCTGACTTTC.